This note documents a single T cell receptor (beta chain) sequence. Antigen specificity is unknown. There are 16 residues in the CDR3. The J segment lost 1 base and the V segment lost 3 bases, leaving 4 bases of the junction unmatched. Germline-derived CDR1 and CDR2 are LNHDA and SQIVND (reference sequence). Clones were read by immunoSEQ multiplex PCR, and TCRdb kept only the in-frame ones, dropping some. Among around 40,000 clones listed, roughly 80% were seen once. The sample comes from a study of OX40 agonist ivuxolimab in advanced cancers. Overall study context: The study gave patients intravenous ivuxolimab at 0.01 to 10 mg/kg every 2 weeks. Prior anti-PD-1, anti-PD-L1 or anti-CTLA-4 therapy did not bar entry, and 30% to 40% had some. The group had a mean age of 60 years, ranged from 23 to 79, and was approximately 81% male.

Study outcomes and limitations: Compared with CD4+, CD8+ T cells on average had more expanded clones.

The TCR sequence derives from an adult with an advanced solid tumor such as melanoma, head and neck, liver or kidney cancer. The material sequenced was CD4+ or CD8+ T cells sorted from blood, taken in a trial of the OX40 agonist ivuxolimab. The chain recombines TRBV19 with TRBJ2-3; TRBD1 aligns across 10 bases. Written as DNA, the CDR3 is TGTGCCAGTAGTATCGGGACAGGGGAGGGCACAGATACGCAGTATTTT. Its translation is CASSIGTGEGTDTQYF.